What follows are 14 T cell receptor beta chains derived from one specimen sequenced in a study of T cell responses to AZD1222 COVID-19 vaccine. Sequenced by immunoSEQ multiplex PCR; TCRdb stores in-frame clones only, minus some. In the table there are 100,000 to 150,000 clones, around 91% of which are singletons. Here the sequenced sample was peripheral blood, taken on day 0 of MenACWY control vaccination. The receptors originated from an adult in good health.

This clone was observed a few times. The genes are TRBV30 and TRBJ1-5; tentatively, D is TRBD1 (5 bases). V was pared by 3 bases and J by 2 bases, with 17 bases between. From germline, CDR1 is GTSNPN and CDR2 SVGIG (reference sequence). CDR3 length: 16 amino acids. This chain's CDR3 is CAWREGSSRGNQPQHF. In DNA, the CDR3 is TGTGCCTGGAGGGAAGGGAGTTCCAGGGGCAATCAGCCCCAGCATTTT.

The V and J genes are TRBV5-1 and TRBJ1-5; TRBD1 matches at 7 bases. Germline V gene data show CDR1 as SGHRS and CDR2 as YFSETQ. This CDR3 region has 15 residues. The V segment lost 0 bases and the J segment 4 bases; nucleotides outside the gene matches: 4. The CDR3 here is CASSLGQGGNQPQHF. For the CDR3, the DNA is TGCGCCAGCAGCTTGGGACAGGGCGGTAATCAGCCCCAGCATTTT.

This clone was observed a single time. The chain is built from TRBV19 and TRBJ1-5, with D perhaps matching TRBD1 (5 bases). The CDR3 length is 14 residues. V dropped 3 bases and J dropped 4 bases, with 10 bases sitting between them. CDR1 is LNHDA and CDR2 is SQIVND in the germline V gene (reference sequence). The CDR3 DNA sequence: TGTGCCAGTAGTATGGGGCGGGGGAATCAGCCCCAGCATTTT. Its translation is CASSMGRGNQPQHF.

The CDR3 bases are TGTGCCAGCAGCCCCCAGGGGGCTTCTAATGAAAAACTGTTTTTT. As protein: CASSPQGASNEKLFF. This chain uses TRBV5-6 with TRBJ1-4, with 8 bases fitting TRBD1. J was trimmed by 3 bases and V by 4 bases; bases with no gene match: 5. The V gene's germline CDR1 is SGHDT and CDR2 YYEEEE. The CDR3 has 15 residues. The whole variable domain, filled in from reference TRBV5-6 and TRBJ1-4, reads DAGVTQSPTHLIKTRGQQVTLRCSPKSGHDTVSWYQQALGQGPQFIFQYYEEEERQRGNFPDRFSGHQFPNYSSELNVNALLLGDSALYLCASSPQGASNEKLFFGSGTQLSVL.

This rearrangement joins TRBV5-8 to TRBJ2-3; D not certain. This CDR3 contains 14 residues. Germline CDR1 and CDR2: SGHTS and YDEGEE. The ends were cut back, 4 bases at V and 3 bases at J, with 12 bases in the middle. The CDR3 sequence is CASSPLQRTDTQYF. As DNA, the CDR3 is TGTGCCAGCAGCCCCTTACAAAGAACAGATACGCAGTATTTT. The full variable domain, completed using reference TRBV5-8 and TRBJ2-3, is EAGVTQSPTHLIKTRGQQATLRCSPISGHTSVYWYQQALGLGLQFLLWYDEGEERNRGNFPPRFSGRQFPNYSSELNVNALELEDSALYLCASSPLQRTDTQYFGPGTRLTVL.

This clone was observed a single time. The chain is built from TRBV6-4 and TRBJ2-1, with 14 bases fitting TRBD2. CDR3 length: 16 amino acids. Germline trimming cut 6 bases from V and 7 bases from J; bases unmatched to any gene: 8. CDR1 MRHNA and CDR2 SNTAGT come from the germline V gene. The CDR3 nucleotides read TGTGCCAGCAGCCCTCGGGGGACTAGCGGGGGTAATGAGCAGTTCTTC. Translated: CASSPRGTSGGNEQFF.

This chain connects TRBV27 to TRBJ2-5; TRBD1 matches 9 bases. This CDR3 has 17 residues. The trim removed 2 bases at V and 2 bases at J, leaving 9 bases unmatched. CDR1 and CDR2 from the germline V gene are MNHEY and SMNVEV (reference sequence). In DNA, the CDR3 is TGTGCCAGCAGTTTAGTTATTACAGGGGGCGGGCAAGAGACCCAGTACTTC. Translated: CASSLVITGGGQETQYF.

The rearrangement uses TRBV12-3 or TRBV12-4 and TRBJ1-1; TRBD1 matches 7 bases. The V segment lost 6 bases and the J segment 9 bases; nucleotides outside the gene matches: 10. The CDR3 is made up of 13 amino acids. CDR3 in amino acids: CASSASRGKKAFF. The CDR3 DNA sequence: TGTGCCAGCAGCGCATCCAGGGGGAAAAAAGCTTTCTTT.

Only one count was recorded for this clone. V is TRBV3-1 (or the pseudogene TRBV3-2) and J is TRBJ2-7; TRBD2 matches at 9 bases. Germline V gives CDR1 LGHDT, CDR2 YNNKEL (reference sequence). The CDR3 runs to 15 residues. V dropped 4 bases and J dropped 0; count of bases not matched to a gene: 4. Here the CDR3 DNA reads TGTGCCAGCAGCCCATCTAGCGGGAACTCCTACGAGCAGTACTTC. This sequence encodes CASSPSSGNSYEQYF.

This CDR3 is CASKLGTGGYGYTF. The CDR3 DNA sequence: TGTGCCAGTAAGTTAGGGACAGGAGGCTATGGCTACACCTTC. This sequence joins TRBV19 and TRBJ1-2; TRBD1 matches 8 bases. The trim removed 7 bases at V and 4 bases at J, leaving 8 bases unmatched. Germline CDR1 LNHDA, CDR2 SQIVND (reference sequence). The CDR3 loop spans 14 amino acids. Supplemented by reference TRBV19 and TRBJ1-2, the full variable domain reads DGGITQSPKYLFRKEGQNVTLSCEQNLNHDAMYWYRQDPGQGLRLIYYSQIVNDFQKGDIAEGYSVSREKKESFPLTVTSAQKNPTAFYLCASKLGTGGYGYTFGSGTRLTVV.

This sequence joins TRBV28 and TRBJ2-2; no reliable D call. V lost 3 bases, J lost 6 bases, and 5 bases lay in between. The CDR3 runs to 12 residues. CDR1 is MDHEN, CDR2 SYDVKM, per germline. Written as DNA, the CDR3 is TGTGCCAGCAGTTTTGAGCCCGGGGAGCTGTTTTTT. Residues: CASSFEPGELFF.

This chain links TRBV7-6 with TRBJ1-1; D might be TRBD1 (5 bases). Deletions cut 5 bases from V and 6 bases from J, with 13 bases between. Germline-derived CDR1 and CDR2 are SGHVS and FNYEAQ. This CDR3 contains 13 residues. CDR3 amino acids: CASSPRGDSEAFF. The CDR3 DNA sequence: TGTGCCAGCAGCCCTCGGGGGGACTCTGAAGCTTTCTTT.

The V call is TRBV3-1 (or the pseudogene TRBV3-2), the J call TRBJ2-7; D may be TRBD2 (6 bases). The germline CDR1 and CDR2 sequences are LGHDT and YNNKEL (reference sequence). Trimming shortened V by 4 bases and J by 1 base, and 20 bases separated the two germline ends. CDR3 length: 17 amino acids. The CDR3 region is CASSLWSTSWDSYEQYV. CDR3 in DNA: TGTGCCAGCAGCCTGTGGTCAACTAGCTGGGATTCCTACGAGCAGTACGTC.

J is TRBJ2-2 and V is TRBV5-1; a possible D gene is TRBD1 (6 bases). The V and J ends lost 0 bases and 6 bases respectively, with 15 bases between them. This CDR3 has 16 amino acids. CDR1 and CDR2 from the germline V gene are SGHRS and YFSETQ. CDR3 sequence: CASSLGASGVPGELFF. The CDR3 region has the DNA TGCGCCAGCAGCTTGGGGGCCTCAGGGGTCCCCGGGGAGCTGTTTTTT.